A selection of T cell receptor beta chains follows, all from one sample in a study of siplizumab effects on memory and regulatory T cells. Using immunoSEQ multiplex PCR, the repertoire was profiled, and TCRdb retains in-frame clones only, with some absent. In the table there are about 100,000 clones, 91% of which are singletons. The specimen was CD4+ T cells sorted from blood. The receptors were gathered from a human donor in good health. Some clones in this sample may be carry-over from other donors' samples. Each CDR3 is given with its conserved first and last residue. A D gene is named only where the DNA matches it firmly. Clone size is not always given. Where it is, it says once, few, many or a class for expanded clones.

j_gene | d_gene | abundance | v_gene | CDR3nt | CDR3aa
TRBJ2-3 | . | . | TRBV19 | TGTGCCAGTAATTCAGGCAAGGGGCGGTTCACAGATACGCAGTATTTT | CASNSGKGRFTDTQYF
TRBJ2-1 | TRBD2 | . | TRBV7-2 | TGTGCCAGCAGCCCGGGTTCTAGCGGGAGGAGGAATGAGCAGTTCTTC | CASSPGSSGRRNEQFF
TRBJ2-1 | TRBD1 | . | TRBV27 | TGTGCCAGCAGTTTAAGGACGGACAGGGGGCTCAATGAGCAGTTCTTC | CASSLRTDRGLNEQFF
TRBJ2-7 | TRBD1 | . | TRBV16 | TGTGCCAGCAGCCAAAGGACAGGGGGCGGCGAGCAGTACTTC | CASSQRTGGGEQYF
TRBJ2-5 | TRBD2 | . | TRBV6-5 | TGTGCCAGCAGTTACGGGAGGGCGGAGACCCAGTACTTC | CASSYGRAETQYF
TRBJ2-2 | . | . | TRBV25-1 | TGTGCCAGCTCCTATGGAGGGGGATTTGCCGGGGAGCTGTTTTTT | CASSYGGGFAGELFF
TRBJ1-5 | . | few | TRBV28 | TGTGCCAGCAGTTCACCCCTCTTACCCGTAATTAGCAATCAGCCCCAGCATTTT | CASSSPLLPVISNQPQHF
TRBJ2-3 | . | . | TRBV5-1 | TGCGCCAGCAGCTTGTCCCTAATGGCAAGGACGTCCACAGATACGCAGTATTTT | CASSLSLMARTSTDTQYF
TRBJ2-1 | . | . | TRBV30 | TGTGCCTGGAGTGTAGGGACCGGTAGGTTCTTC | CAWSVGTGRFF
TRBJ2-2 | TRBD2 | . | TRBV5-1 | TGCGCCAGCAGCTTTCTAGCGGGCGCGAACACCGGGGAGCTGTTTTTT | CASSFLAGANTGELFF
TRBJ2-3 | . | . | TRBV14 | TGTGCCAGCAGCCAGGTCGGAGGGGGGTCCACAGATACGCAGTATTTT | CASSQVGGGSTDTQYF
TRBJ2-7 | . | . | TRBV2 | TGTGCCAGCAGTCAAATCGCTGGGGAGCAGTACTTC | CASSQIAGEQYF
TRBJ2-7 | TRBD2 | . | TRBV6-6 | TGTGCCAGCAGTCTACCTAGCGGTTATATCTACGAGCAGTACTTC | CASSLPSGYIYEQYF
TRBJ2-3 | . | . | TRBV5-1 | TGCGCCAGCAGCCCTAGGGTGCGCACAGATACGCAGTATTTT | CASSPRVRTDTQYF
TRBJ1-1 | . | once | TRBV28 | TGTGCCAGCACCAAGTCCGCGGGGGGAACTGAAGCTTTCTTT | CASTKSAGGTEAFF
TRBJ1-1 | . | once | TRBV6-1 | TGTGCCAGCAGTTCTGTCGGGAACACTGAAGCTTTCTTT | CASSSVGNTEAFF
TRBJ1-2 | . | . | TRBV2 | TGTGCCAGCTCGCCAGGGGCAGGGGGCTACACCTTC | CASSPGAGGYTF
TRBJ2-2 | TRBD2 | . | TRBV19 | TGTGCCAGTAGTACCGGGACTAGCGGCACACTTGCGAACACCGGGGAGCTGTTTTTT | CASSTGTSGTLANTGELFF
TRBJ2-7 | . | . | TRBV27 | TGTGCCAGCAGTTTTTGGGGTGGGTCCTACGAGCAGTACTTC | CASSFWGGSYEQYF
TRBJ2-1 | . | . | TRBV7-3 | TGTGCCAGCAGCTTAGCGTTTGGACTCTACAATGAGCAGTTCTTC | CASSLAFGLYNEQFF
TRBJ1-2 | . | . | TRBV7-9 | TGTGCCAGCAGCTTAGGAGCAGGGGCCTATGGCTACACCTTC | CASSLGAGAYGYTF
TRBJ2-2 | TRBD1 | . | TRBV6-5 | TGTGCCAGCAGCCGACAGGGGGCTGACACCGGGGAGCTGTTTTTT | CASSRQGADTGELFF
TRBJ2-1 | TRBD2 | . | TRBV4-1 | TGCGCCAGCAGCCAAGGGAGGGGCCGACTAGCGGGAGGGAACTGGGAGCAGTTCTTC | CASSQGRGRLAGGNWEQFF
TRBJ2-3 | TRBD2 | . | TRBV5-6 | TGTGCCAGCAGCGAGGGACTAGCGAGCACAGATACGCAGTATTTT | CASSEGLASTDTQYF
TRBJ2-1 | . | . | TRBV5-1 | TGCGCCAGCAGCTTGGACGGACAGCCATCCTACAATGAGCAGTTCTTC | CASSLDGQPSYNEQFF
TRBJ1-6 | . | once | TRBV27 | TGTGCCAGCAGTTTAGGTGGGGCTCTCTCTTCACCCCTCCACTTT | CASSLGGALSSPLHF
TRBJ1-5 | TRBD1 | few | TRBV19 | TGTGCCAGTAGTATAACAGGGGGCTATGATCAGCCCCAGCATTTT | CASSITGGYDQPQHF
TRBJ2-7 | TRBD2 | . | TRBV19 | TGTGCCAGTAGGAGCGCGGGAGCCCAACCCTACGAGCAGTACTTC | CASRSAGAQPYEQYF
TRBJ2-1 | . | . | TRBV9 | TGTGCCAGCAGCGTAGGGGTAGCCTACTACAATGAGCAGTTCTTC | CASSVGVAYYNEQFF
TRBJ1-2 | TRBD1 | . | TRBV7-9 | TGTGCCAGCAGCTTAACAGGGGCGGACTATGGCTACACCTTC | CASSLTGADYGYTF
TRBJ2-5 | TRBD1 | . | TRBV5-1 | TGCGCCAGCAGCTCGACAGGGAGCAAAGAGACCCAGTACTTC | CASSSTGSKETQYF
TRBJ2-1 | . | once | TRBV28 | TGTGCCAGCAGTTCGCATGGGGCAAAAGCCTACAATGAGCAGTTCTTC | CASSSHGAKAYNEQFF
TRBJ1-2 | . | . | TRBV27 | TGTGCCAGCAGGGCCGGTAACTATGGCTACACCTTC | CASRAGNYGYTF
TRBJ2-7 | . | few | TRBV7-9 | TGTGCCAGCAGCTCGCAGGGGGGACCCTACGAGCAGTACTTC | CASSSQGGPYEQYF
TRBJ2-2 | . | . | TRBV6-6 | TGTGCCAGCAGTCCCGGCGGGGAGCTGTTTTTT | CASSPGGELFF
TRBJ2-7 | TRBD2 | . | TRBV19 | TGTGCCAGTAGTCCCCGAGGACTAGCGGGAGGAACTTACGAGCAGTACTTC | CASSPRGLAGGTYEQYF
TRBJ2-7 | . | . | TRBV25-1 | TGTGCCAGCAGTTTATATGAAGGCGGGGACGAGCAGTACTTC | CASSLYEGGDEQYF
TRBJ2-2 | TRBD2 | once | TRBV7-2 | TGTGCCAGCAGCTTATTTCGACTAGCGGGAGCCGGGGAGCTGTTTTTT | CASSLFRLAGAGELFF
TRBJ1-5 | . | . | TRBV6-1 | TGTGCCAGCAGTGAAGCTAAGGGGGGACGGGTAAGTCAGCCCCAGCATTTT | CASSEAKGGRVSQPQHF
TRBJ2-3 | TRBD1 | . | TRBV2 | TGTGCCAGCAGCCCGGGACAGGGGTGGGCAGATACGCAGTATTTT | CASSPGQGWADTQYF
TRBJ2-2 | . | . | TRBV5-6 | TGTGCCAGCAGGAGGGGTAACACCGGGGAGCTGTTTTTT | CASRRGNTGELFF
TRBJ2-3 | . | . | TRBV4-1 | TGCGCCAGCAGCCAAGAGATGGGTGTGCGGTATTTT | CASSQEMGVRYF
TRBJ2-3 | . | . | TRBV5-6 | TGTGCCAGCAGCGTGGGGGGCCCCCCGGCAGTAGATACGCAGTATTTT | CASSVGGPPAVDTQYF